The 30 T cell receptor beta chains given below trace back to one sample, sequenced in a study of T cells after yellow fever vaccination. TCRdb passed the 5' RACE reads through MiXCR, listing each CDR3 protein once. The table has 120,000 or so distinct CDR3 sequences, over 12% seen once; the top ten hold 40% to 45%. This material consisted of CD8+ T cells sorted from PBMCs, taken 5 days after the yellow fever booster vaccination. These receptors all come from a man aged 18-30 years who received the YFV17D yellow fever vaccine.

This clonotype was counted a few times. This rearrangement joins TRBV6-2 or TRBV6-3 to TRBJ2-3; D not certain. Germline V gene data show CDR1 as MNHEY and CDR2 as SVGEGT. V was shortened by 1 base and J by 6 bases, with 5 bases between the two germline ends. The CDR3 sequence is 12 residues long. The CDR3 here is CASSYWADTQYF. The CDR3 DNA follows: TGTGCCAGCAGTTACTGGGCCGATACGCAGTATTTT.

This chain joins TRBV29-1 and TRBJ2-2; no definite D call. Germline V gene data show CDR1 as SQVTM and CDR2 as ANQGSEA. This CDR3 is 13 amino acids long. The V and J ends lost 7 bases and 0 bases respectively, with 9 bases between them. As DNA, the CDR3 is TGCAGCGAAGACGGTACGAACACCGGGGAGCTGTTTTTT. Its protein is CSEDGTNTGELFF.

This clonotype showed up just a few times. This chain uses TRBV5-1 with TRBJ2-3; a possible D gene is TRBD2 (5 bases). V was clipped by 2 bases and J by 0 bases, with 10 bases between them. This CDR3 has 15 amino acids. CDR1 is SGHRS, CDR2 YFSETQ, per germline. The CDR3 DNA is TGCGCCAGCAGCTTCCTGTCGGGGAGCACAGATACGCAGTATTTT. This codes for CASSFLSGSTDTQYF.

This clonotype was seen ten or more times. CDR3 nucleotide sequence: TGTGCCAGCAGTCCTGGGACAGACGAGACCCAGTACTTC. Its translation: CASSPGTDETQYF. The chain recombines TRBV27 with TRBJ2-5; 7 bases agree with TRBD1. Germline CDR1 is MNHEY and CDR2 is SMNVEV (reference sequence). The CDR3 contains 13 residues. V was clipped by 5 bases and J by 5 bases; unmatched bases: 5.

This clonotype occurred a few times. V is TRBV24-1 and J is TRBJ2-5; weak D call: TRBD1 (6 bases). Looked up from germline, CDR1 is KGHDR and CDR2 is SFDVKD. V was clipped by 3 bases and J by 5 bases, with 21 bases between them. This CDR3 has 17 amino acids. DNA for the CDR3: TGTGCCACCAGTGATCGCCTTGGCAGGGGCGGTTCGGAGACCCAGTACTTC. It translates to CATSDRLGRGGSETQYF.

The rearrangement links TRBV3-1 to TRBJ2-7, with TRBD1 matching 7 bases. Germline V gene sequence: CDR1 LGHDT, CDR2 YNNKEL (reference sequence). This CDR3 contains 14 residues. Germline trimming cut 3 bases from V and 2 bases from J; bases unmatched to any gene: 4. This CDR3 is CASSQRTGAYEQYF. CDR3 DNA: TGTGCCAGCAGCCAGAGGACAGGAGCCTACGAGCAGTACTTC.

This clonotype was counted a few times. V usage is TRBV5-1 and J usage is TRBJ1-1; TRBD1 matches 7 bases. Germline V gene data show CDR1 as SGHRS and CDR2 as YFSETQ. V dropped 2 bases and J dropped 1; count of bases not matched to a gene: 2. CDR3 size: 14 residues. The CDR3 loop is CASSFRGSNTEAFF. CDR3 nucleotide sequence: TGCGCCAGCAGCTTCAGGGGGTCGAACACTGAAGCTTTCTTT.

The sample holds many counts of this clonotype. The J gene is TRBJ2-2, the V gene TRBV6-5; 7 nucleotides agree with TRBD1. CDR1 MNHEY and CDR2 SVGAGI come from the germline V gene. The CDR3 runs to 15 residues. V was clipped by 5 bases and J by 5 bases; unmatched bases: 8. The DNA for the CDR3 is TGTGCCAGCAGTGCCACGACAGGGTATACCGGGGAGCTGTTTTTT. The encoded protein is CASSATTGYTGELFF.

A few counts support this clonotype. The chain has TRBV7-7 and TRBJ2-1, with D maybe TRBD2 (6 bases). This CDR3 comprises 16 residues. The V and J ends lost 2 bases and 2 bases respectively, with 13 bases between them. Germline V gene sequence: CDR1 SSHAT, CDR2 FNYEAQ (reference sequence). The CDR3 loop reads CASSLTGGAPYNEQFF. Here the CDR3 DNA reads TGTGCCAGCAGCTTAACGGGCGGGGCCCCCTACAATGAGCAGTTCTTC.

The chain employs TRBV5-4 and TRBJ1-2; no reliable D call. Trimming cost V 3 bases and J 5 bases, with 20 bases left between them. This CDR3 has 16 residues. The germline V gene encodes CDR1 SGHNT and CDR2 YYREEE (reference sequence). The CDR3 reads CASSSGLLETAYGYTF. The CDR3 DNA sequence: TGTGCCAGCAGCTCCGGGCTACTCGAAACCGCTTATGGCTACACCTTC.

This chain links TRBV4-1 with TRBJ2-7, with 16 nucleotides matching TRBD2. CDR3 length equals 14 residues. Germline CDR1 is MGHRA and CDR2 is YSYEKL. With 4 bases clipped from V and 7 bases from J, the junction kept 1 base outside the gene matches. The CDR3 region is CASSRGLAGGEQYF. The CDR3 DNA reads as TGCGCCAGCAGCCGGGGACTAGCGGGAGGGGAGCAGTACTTC.

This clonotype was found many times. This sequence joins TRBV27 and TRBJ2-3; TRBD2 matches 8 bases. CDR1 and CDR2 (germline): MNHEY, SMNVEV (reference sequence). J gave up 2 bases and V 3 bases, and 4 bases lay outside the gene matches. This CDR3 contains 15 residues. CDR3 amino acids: CASSLQRGPTDTQYF. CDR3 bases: TGTGCCAGCAGTTTGCAGCGGGGGCCCACAGATACGCAGTATTTT.

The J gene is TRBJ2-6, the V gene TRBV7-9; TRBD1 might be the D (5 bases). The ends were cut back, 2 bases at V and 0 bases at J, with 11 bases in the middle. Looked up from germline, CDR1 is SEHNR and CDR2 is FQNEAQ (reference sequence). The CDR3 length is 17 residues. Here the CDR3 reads CASSLSHRFSGANVLTF. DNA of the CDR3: TGTGCCAGCAGCTTAAGTCACAGGTTCTCTGGGGCCAACGTCCTGACTTTC.

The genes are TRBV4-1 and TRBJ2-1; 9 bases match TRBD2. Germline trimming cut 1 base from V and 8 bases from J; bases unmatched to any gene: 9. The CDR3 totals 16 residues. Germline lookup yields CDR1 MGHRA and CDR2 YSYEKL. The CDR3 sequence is CASSQGPAGGYYEQFF. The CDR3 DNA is TGCGCCAGCAGCCAAGGTCCAGCGGGGGGTTACTATGAGCAGTTCTTC.

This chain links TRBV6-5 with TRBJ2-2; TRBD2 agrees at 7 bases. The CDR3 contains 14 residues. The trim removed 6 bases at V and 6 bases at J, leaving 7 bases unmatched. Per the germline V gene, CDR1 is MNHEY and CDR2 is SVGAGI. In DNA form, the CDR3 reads TGTGCCAGCAGCCGTAACGGGAGGTCCGGGGAGCTGTTTTTT. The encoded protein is CASSRNGRSGELFF.

The DNA of the CDR3 is TGTGCCAGCAGTTTCGTTGGGACAGCGTACAATGAGCAGTTCTTC. Its translation: CASSFVGTAYNEQFF. The genes are TRBV28 and TRBJ2-1; TRBD1 matches 7 bases. J lost 4 bases, V lost 3 bases, and 6 bases had no gene match. The CDR3 is 15 residues long. CDR1 is MDHEN, CDR2 SYDVKM, per germline.

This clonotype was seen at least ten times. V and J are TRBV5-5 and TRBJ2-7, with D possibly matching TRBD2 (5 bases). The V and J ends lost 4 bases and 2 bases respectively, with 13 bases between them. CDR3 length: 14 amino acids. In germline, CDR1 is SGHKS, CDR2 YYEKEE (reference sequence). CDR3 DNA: TGTGCCAGCAGCGATTGGGCGGGTACCTACGAGCAGTACTTC. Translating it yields CASSDWAGTYEQYF.

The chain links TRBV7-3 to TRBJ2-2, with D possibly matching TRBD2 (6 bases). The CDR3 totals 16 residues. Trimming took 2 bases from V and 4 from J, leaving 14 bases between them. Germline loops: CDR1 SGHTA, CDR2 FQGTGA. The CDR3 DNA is TGTGCCAGCAGCTTATCAGCCGGGAGTGGCACCGGGGAGCTGTTTTTT. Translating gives CASSLSAGSGTGELFF.

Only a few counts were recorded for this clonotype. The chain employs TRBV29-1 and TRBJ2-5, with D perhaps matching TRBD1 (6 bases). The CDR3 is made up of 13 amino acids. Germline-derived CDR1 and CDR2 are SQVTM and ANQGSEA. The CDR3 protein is CSGRRDTDQTQYF. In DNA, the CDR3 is TGCAGTGGACGCCGGGACACGGACCAGACCCAGTACTTC.

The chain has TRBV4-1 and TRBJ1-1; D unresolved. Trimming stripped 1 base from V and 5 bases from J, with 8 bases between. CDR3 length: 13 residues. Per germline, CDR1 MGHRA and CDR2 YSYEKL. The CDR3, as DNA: TGCGCCAGCAGCCAAGGTTTAGGGACTGAAGCTTTCTTT. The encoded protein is CASSQGLGTEAFF.

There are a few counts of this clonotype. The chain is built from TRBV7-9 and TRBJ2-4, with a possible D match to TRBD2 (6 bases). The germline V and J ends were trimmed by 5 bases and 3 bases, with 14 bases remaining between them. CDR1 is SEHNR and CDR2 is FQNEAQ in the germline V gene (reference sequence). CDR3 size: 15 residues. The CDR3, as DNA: TGTGCCAGCAGCCAAGGCGGGCGGGACAAAAACATTCAGTACTTC. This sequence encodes CASSQGGRDKNIQYF.

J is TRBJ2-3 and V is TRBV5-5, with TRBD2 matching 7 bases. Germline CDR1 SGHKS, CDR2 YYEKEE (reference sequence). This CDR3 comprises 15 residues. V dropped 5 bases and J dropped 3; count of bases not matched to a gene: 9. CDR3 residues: CASSLNSRGTDTQYF. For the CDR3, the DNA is TGTGCCAGCAGTTTGAACTCGCGGGGGACAGATACGCAGTATTTT.

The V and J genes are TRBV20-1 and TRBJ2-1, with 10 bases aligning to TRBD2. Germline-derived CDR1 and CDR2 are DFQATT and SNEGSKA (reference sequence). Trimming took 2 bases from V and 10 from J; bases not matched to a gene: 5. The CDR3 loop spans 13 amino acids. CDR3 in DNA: TGCAGTGCTAGACTAGCGGGGGCGGGAGAGCAGTTCTTC. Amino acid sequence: CSARLAGAGEQFF.

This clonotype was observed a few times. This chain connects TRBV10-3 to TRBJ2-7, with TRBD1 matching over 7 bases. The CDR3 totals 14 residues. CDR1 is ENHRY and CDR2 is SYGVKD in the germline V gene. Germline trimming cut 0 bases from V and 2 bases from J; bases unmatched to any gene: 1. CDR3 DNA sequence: TGTGCCATCAGTGAGTCCGGGACAGCCTACGAGCAGTACTTC. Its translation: CAISESGTAYEQYF.

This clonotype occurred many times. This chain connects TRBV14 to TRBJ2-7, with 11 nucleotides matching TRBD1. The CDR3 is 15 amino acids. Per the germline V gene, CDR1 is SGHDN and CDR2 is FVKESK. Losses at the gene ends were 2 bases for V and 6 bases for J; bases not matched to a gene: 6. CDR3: CASSQFRTGGSEQYF. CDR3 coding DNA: TGTGCCAGCAGCCAATTTCGGACAGGGGGCAGCGAGCAGTACTTC.

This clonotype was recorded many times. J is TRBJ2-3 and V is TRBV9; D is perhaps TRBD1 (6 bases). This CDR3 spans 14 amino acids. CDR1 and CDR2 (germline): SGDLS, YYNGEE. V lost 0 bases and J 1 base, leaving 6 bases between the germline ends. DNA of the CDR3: TGTGCCAGCAGCGTAGACAGGGGCACAGATACGCAGTATTTT. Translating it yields CASSVDRGTDTQYF.

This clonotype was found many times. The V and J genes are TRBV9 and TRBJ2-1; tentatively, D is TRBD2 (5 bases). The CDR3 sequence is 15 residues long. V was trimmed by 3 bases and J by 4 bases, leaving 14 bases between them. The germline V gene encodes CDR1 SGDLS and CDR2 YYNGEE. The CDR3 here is CASSGERGQYNEQFF. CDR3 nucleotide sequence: TGTGCCAGCAGCGGGGAGCGCGGGCAATACAATGAGCAGTTCTTC.

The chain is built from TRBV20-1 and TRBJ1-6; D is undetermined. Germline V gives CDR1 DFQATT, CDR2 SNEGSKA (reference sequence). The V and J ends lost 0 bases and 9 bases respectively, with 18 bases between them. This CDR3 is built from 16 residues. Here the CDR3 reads CSARDSHGWVSSPLHF. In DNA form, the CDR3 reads TGCAGTGCTAGAGATTCACATGGGTGGGTCTCTTCACCCCTCCACTTT.

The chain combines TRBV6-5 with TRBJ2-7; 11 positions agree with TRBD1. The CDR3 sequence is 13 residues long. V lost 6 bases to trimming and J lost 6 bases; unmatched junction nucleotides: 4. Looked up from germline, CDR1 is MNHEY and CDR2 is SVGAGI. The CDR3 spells CASRGQGVGEQYF. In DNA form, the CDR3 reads TGTGCCAGCAGGGGACAGGGGGTCGGCGAGCAGTACTTC.

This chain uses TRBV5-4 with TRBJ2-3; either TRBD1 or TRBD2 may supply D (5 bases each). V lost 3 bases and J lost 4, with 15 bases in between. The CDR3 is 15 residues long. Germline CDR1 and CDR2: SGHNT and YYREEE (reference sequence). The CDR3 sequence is CASSWGPGLADTQYF. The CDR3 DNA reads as TGTGCCAGCAGCTGGGGCCCGGGGCTCGCAGATACGCAGTATTTT.